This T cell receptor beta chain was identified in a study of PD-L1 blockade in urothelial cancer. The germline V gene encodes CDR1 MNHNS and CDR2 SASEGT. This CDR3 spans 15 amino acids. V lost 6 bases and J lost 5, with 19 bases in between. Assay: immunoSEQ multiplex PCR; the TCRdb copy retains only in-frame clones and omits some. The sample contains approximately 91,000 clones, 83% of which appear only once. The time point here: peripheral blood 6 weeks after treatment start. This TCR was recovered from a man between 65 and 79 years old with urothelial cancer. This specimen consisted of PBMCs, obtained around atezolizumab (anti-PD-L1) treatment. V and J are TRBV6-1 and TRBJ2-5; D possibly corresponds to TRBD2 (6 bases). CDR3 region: CASSPPGGGRETQYF. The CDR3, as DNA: TGTGCCAGCAGCCCCCCCGGGGGAGGTCGGGAGACCCAGTACTTC.